Shown below are 29 T cell receptor beta chains from a single sample sequenced in a study of cytotoxic CD8 clonotypes in ibrutinib-treated CLL. The table came from immunoSEQ multiplex PCR; TCRdb's copy has only in-frame clones and leaves some out. In the table there are 300,000 or so clones, about 64% of which are singletons. The sample was PBMCs, taken after 36 months of ibrutinib treatment. The receptors here all came from a human donor with chronic lymphocytic leukemia.

This clone was counted only a few times. The chain uses TRBV21-1 and TRBJ2-6; TRBD2 was called by the table and not checked on the DNA. TRBV21-1 is termed a pseudogene. The CDR3 length is 16 residues. The CDR3 loop reads CASSKDRGSGANVLTF. CDR3 in DNA: TGTGCCAGCAGCAAAGATCGGGGGAGCGGGGCCAACGTCCTGACTTTC.

V and J are TRBV6-4 and TRBJ2-1; possible D gene TRBD1, 5 bases. V was pared by 9 bases and J by 5 bases, with 29 bases between. The CDR3 totals 18 residues. The germline V gene has CDR1 MRHNA and CDR2 SNTAGT. CDR3 amino acids: CASSRTPPRQTTNNEQFF. The CDR3 DNA reads as TGTGCCAGTTCGAGGACCCCCCCCCGACAGACGACGAACAATGAGCAGTTCTTC.

The V gene is TRBV15, the J gene TRBJ2-2; no definite D call. Between the trimmed V and J ends, which lost 3 bases and 6 bases, there was a span of 2 bases. This CDR3 comprises 11 residues. From germline, CDR1 is LNHNV and CDR2 YYDKDF (reference sequence). DNA of the CDR3: TGTGCCACCAGCAGGGCCGGGGAGCTGTTTTTT. It is translated as CATSRAGELFF.

This clone was observed a handful of times. This chain links TRBV9 with TRBJ2-3; D ambiguous. Per germline, CDR1 SGDLS and CDR2 YYNGEE. V was shortened by 0 bases and J by 3 bases, with 5 bases between the two germline ends. The CDR3 has 13 residues. CDR3 DNA: TGTGCCAGCAGCGTAGTACCTACAGATACGCAGTATTTT. It encodes CASSVVPTDTQYF.

The chain is built from TRBV5-1 and TRBJ2-1; tentative D call: TRBD1 (6 bases). Germline V lookup: CDR1 SGHRS, CDR2 YFSETQ. The germline V and J ends were trimmed by 4 bases and 4 bases, with 18 bases remaining between them. The length of the CDR3 is 16 residues. The CDR3 protein is CASSDPGHDWYNEQFF. The CDR3 DNA reads as TGCGCCAGCAGCGACCCGGGACACGATTGGTACAATGAGCAGTTCTTC.

This sequence joins TRBV5-1 and TRBJ2-1; the match to TRBD2 covers 9 bases. From germline, CDR1 is SGHRS and CDR2 YFSETQ. The V gene end was trimmed by 6 bases and the J gene end by 7 bases; junction bases not matched to a gene: 8. This CDR3 spans 14 amino acids. The CDR3 region has the DNA TGCGCCAGCATGAGGCGGGAGGGCCCGAATGAGCAGTTCTTC. Encoded protein: CASMRREGPNEQFF.

This clone appeared a single time. This chain links TRBV11-2 with TRBJ2-3; 13 nucleotides align to TRBD2. The germline V gene has CDR1 SGHAT and CDR2 FQNNGV. Trimming cost V 6 bases and J 4 bases; bases outside gene matches: 4. This CDR3 is built from 15 residues. CDR3 loop: CASRLAGGPPDTQYF. The CDR3 DNA sequence: TGTGCCAGCAGACTAGCGGGAGGGCCTCCAGATACGCAGTATTTT.

This chain connects TRBV28 to TRBJ2-2, with 7 bases matching TRBD2. V lost 6 bases and J lost 3; bases outside the gene matches: 7. The CDR3 consists of 15 residues. Germline CDR1 and CDR2: MDHEN and SYDVKM. CDR3 protein: CASRRLADHTGELFF. The CDR3 DNA sequence: TGTGCCAGCAGGCGGCTAGCGGATCACACCGGGGAGCTGTTTTTT.

The chain carries TRBV28 and TRBJ2-6; weak D call: TRBD1 (5 bases). The germline gives CDR1 MDHEN, CDR2 SYDVKM. The V end lost 5 bases, the J end lost 2 bases, and 13 bases lay between the germline ends. The CDR3 is 16 residues long. CDR3: CASSERGIPGANVLTF. The CDR3 DNA reads as TGTGCCAGCAGTGAAAGGGGAATCCCTGGGGCCAACGTCCTGACTTTC.

This rearrangement joins TRBV11-2 to TRBJ2-3; the D gene is possibly TRBD2 (5 bases). V was clipped by 4 bases and J by 0 bases, with 17 bases between them. Germline V gene data show CDR1 as SGHAT and CDR2 as FQNNGV. The CDR3 sequence is 17 residues long. This chain's CDR3 is CASSYRHPGTSTDTQYF. CDR3 nucleotides: TGTGCCAGCAGCTACCGACACCCGGGAACTAGCACAGATACGCAGTATTTT.

The chain carries TRBV28 and TRBJ2-1, with a possible D match to TRBD2 (6 bases). The V and J ends lost 3 bases and 8 bases respectively, with 11 bases between them. The CDR3 totals 13 residues. Germline CDR1 is MDHEN and CDR2 is SYDVKM. The CDR3 spells CASSLTSSYEQFF. CDR3 DNA sequence: TGTGCCAGCAGTTTGACTAGTTCGTATGAGCAGTTCTTC.

The rearrangement uses TRBV5-1 and TRBJ2-1, with D possibly TRBD1 on 5 matching bases. CDR1 SGHRS and CDR2 YFSETQ come from the germline V gene. The CDR3 is made up of 13 amino acids. V lost 1 base, J lost 5 bases, and 7 bases lay in between. CDR3 nucleotide sequence: TGCGCCAGCAGCTTGAGGGGAAACAATGAGCAGTTCTTC. It translates to CASSLRGNNEQFF.

J is TRBJ1-2 and V is TRBV2; D uncertain. Germline-derived CDR1 and CDR2 are SNHLY and FYNNEI. There are 15 residues in the CDR3. V was pared by 2 bases and J by 2 bases, with 12 bases between. CDR3 residues: CASSELHSSNYGYTF. CDR3 nucleotides: TGTGCCAGCAGTGAATTGCACAGCTCAAACTATGGCTACACCTTC.

V is TRBV9 and J is TRBJ2-1, with D possibly matching TRBD1 (6 bases). The V end was cut by 4 bases, the J end by 6 bases, with 14 bases between. Germline loops: CDR1 SGDLS, CDR2 YYNGEE. The CDR3 totals 14 residues. Here the CDR3 DNA reads TGTGCCAGCAGCCGGGACACACACTTCAATGAGCAGTTCTTC. It specifies CASSRDTHFNEQFF. The full variable domain, in which reference TRBV9 and TRBJ2-1 provide the parts outside the CDR3, is DSGVTQTPKHLITATGQRVTLRCSPRSGDLSVYWYQQSLDQGLQFLIQYYNGEERAKGNILERFSAQQFPDLHSELNLSSLELGDSALYFCASSRDTHFNEQFFGPGTRLTVL.

The chain combines TRBV5-6 with TRBJ1-5; D may be TRBD1 (6 bases). Trimming took off 1 base at V and 5 bases at J, with 7 bases between the two ends. This CDR3 has 13 amino acids. Germline V gene lookup returns CDR1 SGHDT and CDR2 YYEEEE. In DNA form, the CDR3 reads TGTGCCAGCAGCTTGTCAGGGGATCAGCCCCAGCATTTT. Its protein product is CASSLSGDQPQHF.

The rearrangement joins TRBV10-3 to TRBJ2-7; 8 bases are a match to TRBD1. The germline V gene encodes CDR1 ENHRY and CDR2 SYGVKD. The junction had 12 bases not matched to a gene; V was cut back by 10 bases and J by 4 bases. The CDR3 is 14 residues long. CDR3 protein: CATWGQGAGYEQYF. The CDR3 bases are TGTGCCACCTGGGGGCAGGGGGCGGGTTACGAGCAGTACTTC.

The chain's CDR3 is CASSLDPPNYGYTF. CDR3 nucleotides: TGTGCCAGCAGCTTAGATCCCCCTAACTATGGCTACACCTTC. J is TRBJ1-2 and V is TRBV7-8; no definite D call. The germline CDR1 and CDR2 sequences are SGHVS and FQNEAQ. The CDR3 spans 14 residues. V was cut by 1 base and J by 0 bases, with 6 bases left in between. The variable domain in full, with the rest retrieved from reference TRBV7-8 and TRBJ1-2, is GAGVSQSPRYKVAKRGQDVALRCDPISGHVSLFWYQQALGQGPEFLTYFQNEAQLDKSGLPSDRFFAERPEGSVSTLKIQRTQQEDSAVYLCASSLDPPNYGYTFGSGTRLTVV.

The CDR3 sequence: CASSLEIGYNEQFF. The CDR3 DNA reads as TGTGCCAGCAGCTTGGAAATAGGGTACAATGAGCAGTTCTTC. The chain combines TRBV7-3 with TRBJ2-1; D remains ambiguous. Deletions cut 3 bases from V and 4 bases from J, with 10 bases between. The CDR3 length is 14 residues. Germline CDR1 and CDR2: SGHTA and FQGTGA.

For this clone: Other DNA sequences in this sample translate to the same CDR3. V usage is TRBV29-1 and J usage is TRBJ2-1; D not resolved. The CDR3 has 11 residues. Germline CDR1 is SQVTM and CDR2 is ANQGSEA. V dropped 4 bases and J dropped 2 bases, with 3 bases sitting between them. CDR3 in DNA: TGCAGCGTTGCAGCCTACAATGAGCAGTTCTTC. Protein sequence: CSVAAYNEQFF.

The chain has TRBV5-4 and TRBJ2-7; 7 bases are a match to TRBD2. From germline, CDR1 is SGHNT and CDR2 YYREEE (reference sequence). This CDR3 comprises 13 residues. V trimming: 4 bases; J trimming: 6 bases; junction bases outside the gene matches: 7. The DNA for the CDR3 is TGTGCCAGCAGCCACGGGACTATACGCGAGCAGTACTTC. It yields the protein CASSHGTIREQYF. Supplemented by reference TRBV5-4 and TRBJ2-7, the full variable domain reads ETGVTQSPTHLIKTRGQQVTLRCSSQSGHNTVSWYQQALGQGPQFIFQYYREEENGRGNFPPRFSGLQFPNYSSELNVNALELDDSALYLCASSHGTIREQYFGPGTRLTVT.

This chain uses TRBV5-8 with TRBJ2-1; 7 bases fit TRBD1. The V gene end was trimmed by 0 bases and the J gene end by 10 bases; junction bases not matched to a gene: 4. CDR1 and CDR2 (germline): SGHTS, YDEGEE. This CDR3 is built from 13 residues. DNA for the CDR3: TGTGCCAGCAGCTTGGGACAGGGCTCCGAGCAGTTCTTC. Amino acids: CASSLGQGSEQFF.

This sequence joins TRBV4-3 and TRBJ1-5; D is unresolved. V lost 0 bases, J lost 6 bases, and 9 bases lay in between. Germline V gene sequence: CDR1 LGHNA, CDR2 YSLEER. The CDR3 has 14 residues. The CDR3 sequence is CASSQDFYSQPQHF. The CDR3 DNA is TGCGCCAGCAGCCAAGATTTCTACAGTCAGCCCCAGCATTTT.

This clone was counted between two and nine times. The rearrangement links TRBV9 to TRBJ2-2; D possibly uses TRBD1 or TRBD2 (6 bases each). Germline loops: CDR1 SGDLS, CDR2 YYNGEE. The ends were cut back, 2 bases at V and 6 bases at J, with 23 bases in the middle. This CDR3 has 18 amino acids. The CDR3 bases are TGTGCCAGCAGCGTGGGGGGCGCCGGGTCGGGAGCGGCCGGGGAGCTGTTTTTT. Translated: CASSVGGAGSGAAGELFF.

This clone turned up a few times. The V and J genes are TRBV5-4 and TRBJ2-7; TRBD1 matches at 8 bases. The CDR3 runs 16 residues. Germline loops: CDR1 SGHNT, CDR2 YYREEE (reference sequence). The trim removed 4 bases at V and 4 bases at J, leaving 13 bases unmatched. CDR3 sequence: CASSPDLNRGKYEQYF. The CDR3, as DNA: TGTGCCAGCAGCCCCGACCTTAACAGGGGGAAATACGAGCAGTACTTC.

The chain carries TRBV4-1 and TRBJ2-1, with TRBD2 matching 9 bases. The V and J ends lost 6 bases and 5 bases, in that order; junction bases with no gene match: 20. This CDR3 region has 19 residues. Germline CDR1 is MGHRA and CDR2 is YSYEKL. CDR3 bases: TGCGCCAGCAGGCACGGAGTGGCGGGAGGGACCCCATCGCACAATGAGCAGTTCTTC. This translates into CASRHGVAGGTPSHNEQFF.

CDR3 in DNA: TGTGCCAGCAGGGATTACAGGGTACAGTCGGACACCATATATTTT. Protein sequence: CASRDYRVQSDTIYF. The J gene is TRBJ1-3, the V gene TRBV6-1, with D maybe TRBD1 (6 bases). V gave up 6 bases and J gave up 8 bases, with 20 bases separating them. This CDR3 has 15 residues. Germline V gene sequence: CDR1 MNHNS, CDR2 SASEGT.

The chain joins TRBV4-3 to TRBJ2-7, with D possibly being TRBD1 (7 bases). CDR1 LGHNA and CDR2 YSLEER come from the germline V gene. There are 18 residues in the CDR3. V was trimmed by 0 bases and J by 3 bases, leaving 21 bases between them. The CDR3 spells CASSQEPPGGRRDYEQYF. The CDR3 region has the DNA TGCGCCAGCAGCCAAGAACCCCCAGGGGGGAGAAGGGACTACGAGCAGTACTTC.

The rearrangement uses TRBV19 and TRBJ2-7; the match to TRBD2 covers 9 bases. The germline gives CDR1 LNHDA, CDR2 SQIVND (reference sequence). The ends lost 3 bases at V and 3 bases at J; junction bases unmatched: 3. CDR3 length: 14 residues. The DNA of the CDR3 is TGTGCCAGTAGTATGGGCGGGAGGGGCTACGAGCAGTACTTC. Its protein is CASSMGGRGYEQYF.

This clone appeared a single time. The chain is built from TRBV9 and TRBJ2-2; D tentatively fits TRBD1 or TRBD2 (5 bases each). Germline CDR1 and CDR2: SGDLS and YYNGEE. The CDR3 contains 14 residues. V lost 4 bases and J 5 bases, leaving 12 bases between the germline ends. The CDR3 spells CASSPTGQTGELFF. The CDR3 DNA reads TGTGCCAGCAGCCCCACGGGGCAAACCGGGGAGCTGTTTTTT.